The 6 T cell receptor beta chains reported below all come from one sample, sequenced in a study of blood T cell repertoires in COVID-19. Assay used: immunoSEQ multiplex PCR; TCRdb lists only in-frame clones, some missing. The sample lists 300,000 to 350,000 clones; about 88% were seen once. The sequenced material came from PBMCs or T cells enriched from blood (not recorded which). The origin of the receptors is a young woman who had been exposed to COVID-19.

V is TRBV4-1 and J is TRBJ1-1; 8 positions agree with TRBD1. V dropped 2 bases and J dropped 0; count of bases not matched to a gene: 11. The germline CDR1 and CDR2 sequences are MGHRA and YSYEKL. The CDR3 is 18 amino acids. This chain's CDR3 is CASSQQGGQASMNTEAFF. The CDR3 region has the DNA TGCGCCAGCAGCCAACAAGGGGGACAGGCAAGTATGAACACTGAAGCTTTCTTT.

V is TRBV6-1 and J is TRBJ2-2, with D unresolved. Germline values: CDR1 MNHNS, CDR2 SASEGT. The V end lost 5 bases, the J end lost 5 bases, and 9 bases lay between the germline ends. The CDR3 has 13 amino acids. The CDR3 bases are TGTGCCAGCAGTCCCCGCGGTACCGGGGAGCTGTTTTTT. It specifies CASSPRGTGELFF.

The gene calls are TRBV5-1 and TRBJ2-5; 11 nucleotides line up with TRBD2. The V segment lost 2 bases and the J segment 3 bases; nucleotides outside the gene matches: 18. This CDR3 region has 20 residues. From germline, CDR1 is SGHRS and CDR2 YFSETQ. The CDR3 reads CASSFPASPPRLAGKETQYF. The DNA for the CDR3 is TGCGCCAGCAGCTTCCCGGCCTCTCCCCCCAGACTAGCGGGAAAAGAGACCCAGTACTTC.

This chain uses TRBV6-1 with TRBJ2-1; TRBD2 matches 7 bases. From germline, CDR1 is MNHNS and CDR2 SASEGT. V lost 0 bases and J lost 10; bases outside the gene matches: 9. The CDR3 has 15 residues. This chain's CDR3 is CASSEAAGARREQFF. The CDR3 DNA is TGTGCCAGCAGTGAAGCGGCGGGAGCCCGCCGCGAGCAGTTCTTC.

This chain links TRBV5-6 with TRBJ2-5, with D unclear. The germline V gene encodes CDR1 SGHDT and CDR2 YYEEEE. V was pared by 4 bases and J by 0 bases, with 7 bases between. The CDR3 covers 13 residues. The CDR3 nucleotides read TGTGCCAGCAGCGCGGCTAACCAAGAGACCCAGTACTTC. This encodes CASSAANQETQYF.

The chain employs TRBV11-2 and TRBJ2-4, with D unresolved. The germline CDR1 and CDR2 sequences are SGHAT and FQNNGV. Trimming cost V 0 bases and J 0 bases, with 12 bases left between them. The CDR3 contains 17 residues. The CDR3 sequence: CASSLDANSLAKNIQYF. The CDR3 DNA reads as TGTGCCAGCAGCTTAGATGCTAACTCCTTAGCCAAAAACATTCAGTACTTC.